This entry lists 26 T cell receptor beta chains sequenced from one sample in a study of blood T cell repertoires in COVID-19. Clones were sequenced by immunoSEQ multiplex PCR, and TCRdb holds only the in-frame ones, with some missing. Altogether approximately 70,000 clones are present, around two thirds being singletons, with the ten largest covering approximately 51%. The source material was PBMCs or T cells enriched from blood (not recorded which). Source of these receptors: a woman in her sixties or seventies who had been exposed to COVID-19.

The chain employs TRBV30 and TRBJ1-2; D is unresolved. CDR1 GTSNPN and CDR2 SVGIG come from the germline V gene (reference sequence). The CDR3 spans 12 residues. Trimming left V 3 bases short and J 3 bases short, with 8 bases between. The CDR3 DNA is TGTGCCTGGAGAATTACAGACTATGGCTACACCTTC. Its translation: CAWRITDYGYTF.

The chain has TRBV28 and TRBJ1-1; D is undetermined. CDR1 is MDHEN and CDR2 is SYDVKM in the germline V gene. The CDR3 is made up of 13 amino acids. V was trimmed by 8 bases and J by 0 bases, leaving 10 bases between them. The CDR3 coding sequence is TGTGCCAGCCGACGGCAGGTGAACACTGAAGCTTTCTTT. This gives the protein CASRRQVNTEAFF.

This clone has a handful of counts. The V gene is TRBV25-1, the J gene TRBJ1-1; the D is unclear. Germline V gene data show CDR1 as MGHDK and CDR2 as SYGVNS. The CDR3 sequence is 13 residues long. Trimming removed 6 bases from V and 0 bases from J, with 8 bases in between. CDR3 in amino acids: CASRYGMNTEAFF. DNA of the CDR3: TGTGCCAGCAGATACGGGATGAACACTGAAGCTTTCTTT.

As DNA, the CDR3 is TGCGCCAGCAGCCCCCGAAGGCAGGGAAACTATGGCTACACCTTC. It codes for CASSPRRQGNYGYTF. The V call is TRBV4-3, the J call TRBJ1-2, with a weak D call TRBD1 (5 bases). The germline V gene encodes CDR1 LGHNA and CDR2 YSLEER. Trimming cost V 4 bases and J 2 bases, with 14 bases left between them. The CDR3 consists of 15 residues.

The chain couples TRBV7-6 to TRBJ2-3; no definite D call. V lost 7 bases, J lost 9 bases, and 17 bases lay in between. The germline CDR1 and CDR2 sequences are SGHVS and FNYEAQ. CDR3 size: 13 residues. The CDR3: CASTPLVAETQYF. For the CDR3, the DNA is TGTGCCAGCACCCCCCTGGTTGCGGAGACGCAGTATTTT.

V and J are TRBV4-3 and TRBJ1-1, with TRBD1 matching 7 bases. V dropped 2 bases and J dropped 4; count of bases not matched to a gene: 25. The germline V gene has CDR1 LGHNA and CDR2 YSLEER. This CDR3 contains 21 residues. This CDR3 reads CASSQPRVGGARMGSGTEAFF. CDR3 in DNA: TGCGCCAGCAGCCAACCGCGCGTAGGGGGCGCTAGAATGGGCTCGGGCACTGAAGCTTTCTTT.

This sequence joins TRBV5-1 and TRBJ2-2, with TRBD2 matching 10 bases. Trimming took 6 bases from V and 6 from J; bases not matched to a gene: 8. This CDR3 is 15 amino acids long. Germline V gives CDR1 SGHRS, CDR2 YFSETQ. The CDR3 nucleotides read TGCGCCAGCACCTCCCTAGCGGGGGTTTCCGGGGAGCTGTTTTTT. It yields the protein CASTSLAGVSGELFF.

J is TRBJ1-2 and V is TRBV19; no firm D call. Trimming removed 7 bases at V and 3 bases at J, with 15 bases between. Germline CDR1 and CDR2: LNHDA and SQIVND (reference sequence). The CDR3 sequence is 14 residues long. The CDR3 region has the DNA TGTGCCAGTAAAGGAGACGCCTCCTACTATGGCTACACCTTC. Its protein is CASKGDASYYGYTF.

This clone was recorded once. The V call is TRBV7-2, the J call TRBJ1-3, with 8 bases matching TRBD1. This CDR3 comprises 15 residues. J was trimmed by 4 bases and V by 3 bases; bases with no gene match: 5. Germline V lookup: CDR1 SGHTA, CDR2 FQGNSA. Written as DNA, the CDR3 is TGTGCCAGCAGCTTGTTTCAGGGGGCGGGAAACACCATATATTTT. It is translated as CASSLFQGAGNTIYF.

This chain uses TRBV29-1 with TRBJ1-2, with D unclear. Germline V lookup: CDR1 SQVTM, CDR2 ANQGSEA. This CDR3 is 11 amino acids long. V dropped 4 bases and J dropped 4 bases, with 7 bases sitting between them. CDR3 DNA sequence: TGCAGCGTTGTGGTCAGCTATGGCTACACCTTC. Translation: CSVVVSYGYTF.

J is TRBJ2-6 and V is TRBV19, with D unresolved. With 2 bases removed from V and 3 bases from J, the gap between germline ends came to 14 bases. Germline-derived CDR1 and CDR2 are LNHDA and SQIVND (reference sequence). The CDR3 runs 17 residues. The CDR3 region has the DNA TGTGCCAGTAGTATATCAGGCCTTCCAATTGGGGCCAACGTCCTGACTTTC. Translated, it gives CASSISGLPIGANVLTF.

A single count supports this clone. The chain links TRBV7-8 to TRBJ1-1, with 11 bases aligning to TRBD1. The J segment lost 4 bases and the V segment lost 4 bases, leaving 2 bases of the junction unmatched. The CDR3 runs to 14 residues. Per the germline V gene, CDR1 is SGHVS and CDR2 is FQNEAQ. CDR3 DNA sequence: TGTGCCAGCAGCTCCGGGACAGGGGGCACTGAAGCTTTCTTT. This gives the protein CASSSGTGGTEAFF.

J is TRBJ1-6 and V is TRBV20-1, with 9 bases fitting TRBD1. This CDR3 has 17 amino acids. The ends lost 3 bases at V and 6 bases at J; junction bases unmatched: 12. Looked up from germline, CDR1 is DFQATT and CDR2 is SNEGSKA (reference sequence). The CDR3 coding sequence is TGCAGTGCTAGTCTGGTCCCGGGACAGGGAAGTAATTCACCCCTCCACTTT. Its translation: CSASLVPGQGSNSPLHF.

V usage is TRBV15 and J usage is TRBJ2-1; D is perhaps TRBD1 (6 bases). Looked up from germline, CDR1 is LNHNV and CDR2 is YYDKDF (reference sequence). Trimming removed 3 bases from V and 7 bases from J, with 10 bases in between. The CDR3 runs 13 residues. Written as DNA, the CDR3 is TGTGCCACCAGCAGGGACAGCATGAATGAGCAGTTCTTC. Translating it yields CATSRDSMNEQFF.

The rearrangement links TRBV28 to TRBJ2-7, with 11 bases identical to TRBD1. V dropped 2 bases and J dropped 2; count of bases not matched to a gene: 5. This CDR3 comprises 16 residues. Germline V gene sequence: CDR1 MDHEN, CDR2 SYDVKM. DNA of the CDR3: TGTGCCAGCAGTTTAGGGACAGGGGGGATGACCTACGAGCAGTACTTC. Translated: CASSLGTGGMTYEQYF.

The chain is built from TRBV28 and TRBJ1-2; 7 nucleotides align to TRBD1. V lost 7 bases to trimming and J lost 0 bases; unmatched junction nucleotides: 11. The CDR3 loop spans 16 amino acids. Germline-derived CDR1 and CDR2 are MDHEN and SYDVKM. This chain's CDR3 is CASIRDSTTSNYGYTF. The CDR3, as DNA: TGTGCCAGCATCCGGGACAGCACTACCTCTAACTATGGCTACACCTTC.

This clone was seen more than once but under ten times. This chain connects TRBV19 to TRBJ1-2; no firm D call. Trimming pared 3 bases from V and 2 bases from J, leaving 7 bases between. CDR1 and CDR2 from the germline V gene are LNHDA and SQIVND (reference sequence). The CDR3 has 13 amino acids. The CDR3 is CASSMAGNYGYTF. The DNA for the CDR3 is TGTGCCAGTAGTATGGCCGGGAACTATGGCTACACCTTC.

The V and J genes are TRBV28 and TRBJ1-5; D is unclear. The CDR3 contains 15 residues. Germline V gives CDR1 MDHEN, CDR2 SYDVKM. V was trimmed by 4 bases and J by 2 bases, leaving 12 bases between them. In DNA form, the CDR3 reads TGTGCCAGCAGTTCCCGGGTACATCGCAATCAGCCCCAGCATTTT. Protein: CASSSRVHRNQPQHF.

Here the CDR3 DNA reads TGTGCCAGTAGTATTCGGACGGGGAGCAATCAGCCCCAGCATTTT. Translation: CASSIRTGSNQPQHF. J is TRBJ1-5 and V is TRBV19, with D unclear. CDR1 is LNHDA, CDR2 SQIVND, per germline (reference sequence). The CDR3 is made up of 15 amino acids. Trimming stripped 3 bases from V and 1 base from J, with 10 bases between.

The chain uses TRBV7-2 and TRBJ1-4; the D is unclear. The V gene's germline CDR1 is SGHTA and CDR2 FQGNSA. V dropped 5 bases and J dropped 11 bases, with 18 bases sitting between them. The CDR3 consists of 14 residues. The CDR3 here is CASSPGGPTPKLFF. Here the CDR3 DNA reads TGTGCCAGCAGCCCCGGCGGGCCAACCCCGAAACTGTTTTTT.

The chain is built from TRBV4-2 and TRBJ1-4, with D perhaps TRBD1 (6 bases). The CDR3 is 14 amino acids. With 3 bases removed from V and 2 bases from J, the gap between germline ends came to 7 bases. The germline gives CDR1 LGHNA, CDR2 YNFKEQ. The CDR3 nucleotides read TGTGCCAGCAGCCAGGGGGCTACTAATGAAAAACTGTTTTTT. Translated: CASSQGATNEKLFF.

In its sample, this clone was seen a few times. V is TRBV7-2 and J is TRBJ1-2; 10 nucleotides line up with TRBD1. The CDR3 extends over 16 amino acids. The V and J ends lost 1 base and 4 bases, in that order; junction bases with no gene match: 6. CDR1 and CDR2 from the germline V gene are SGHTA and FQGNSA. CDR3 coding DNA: TGTGCCAGCAGCTTAGACGCGACAGGGGGCGGCTATGGCTACACCTTC. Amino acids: CASSLDATGGGYGYTF.

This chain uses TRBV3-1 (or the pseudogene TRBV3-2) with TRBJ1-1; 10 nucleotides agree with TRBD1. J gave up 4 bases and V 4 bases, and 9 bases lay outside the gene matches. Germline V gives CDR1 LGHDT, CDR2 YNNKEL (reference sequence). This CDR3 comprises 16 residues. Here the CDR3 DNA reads TGTGCCAGCAGCCCTGGGACAGGGGTATTGGGCACTGAAGCTTTCTTT. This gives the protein CASSPGTGVLGTEAFF.

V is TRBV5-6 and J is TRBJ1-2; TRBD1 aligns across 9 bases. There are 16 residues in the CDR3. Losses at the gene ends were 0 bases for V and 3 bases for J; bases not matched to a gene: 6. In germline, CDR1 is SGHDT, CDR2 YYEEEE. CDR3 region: CASSLGGQGRDYGYTF. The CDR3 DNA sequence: TGTGCCAGCAGCTTGGGAGGACAGGGGCGGGACTATGGCTACACCTTC.

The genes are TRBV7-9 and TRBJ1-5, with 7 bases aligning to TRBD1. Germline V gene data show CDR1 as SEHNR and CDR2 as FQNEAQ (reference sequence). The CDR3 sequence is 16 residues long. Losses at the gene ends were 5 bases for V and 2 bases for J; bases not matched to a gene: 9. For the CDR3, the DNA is TGTGCCAGCAGCCGATGGACAGGTTCTGGCAATCAGCCCCAGCATTTT. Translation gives CASSRWTGSGNQPQHF.

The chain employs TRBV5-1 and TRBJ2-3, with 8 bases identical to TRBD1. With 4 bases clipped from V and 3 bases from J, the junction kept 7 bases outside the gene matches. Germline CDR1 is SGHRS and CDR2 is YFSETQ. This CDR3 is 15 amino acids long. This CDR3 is CASSTGQGVTDTQYF. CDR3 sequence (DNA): TGCGCCAGCAGCACCGGACAGGGAGTAACAGATACGCAGTATTTT. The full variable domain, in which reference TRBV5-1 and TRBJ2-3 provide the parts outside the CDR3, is KAGVTQTPRYLIKTRGQQVTLSCSPISGHRSVSWYQQTPGQGLQFLFEYFSETQRNKGNFPGRFSGRQFSNSRSEMNVSTLELGDSALYLCASSTGQGVTDTQYFGPGTRLTVL.